The 21 T cell receptor beta chains given below trace back to one sample, sequenced in a study of T cell repertoires in cytomegalovirus infection. TCRdb re-analysed the reads in MiXCR, keeping a single row per CDR3 protein. Of about 900,000 distinct CDR3 sequences in the sample, less than 40% were seen once. Antigens of these TCRs are unknown. The input for sequencing was cultured CD8+ T cells from PBMCs, taken from culture after CMV antigen stimulation. The receptors stem from a human donor in good health (CMV status not recorded). Some clones in this sample may be carry-over from other donors' samples.

For this clonotype: A read error may explain this, as a much larger clone is one base away. The genes are TRBV12-3 or TRBV12-4 and TRBJ2-2, with 9 bases identical to TRBD2. CDR3 length equals 16 residues. The CDR3 is CASVIGTSSYTRELFF. The CDR3 bases are TGTGCCAGCGTCATCGGGACTAGCAGCTACACCAGGGAGCTGTTTTTT.

The gene calls are TRBV7-6 and TRBJ2-1; D is undetermined. This CDR3 has 16 amino acids. Deletions cut 5 bases from V and 3 bases from J, with 17 bases between. The V gene's germline CDR1 is SGHVS and CDR2 FNYEAQ. CDR3 in amino acids: CASSPPTGPYYNEQFF. The CDR3 DNA is TGTGCCAGCAGCCCGCCGACGGGCCCCTACTACAATGAGCAGTTCTTC.

In this sample, this clonotype turned up a few times. The V and J genes are TRBV6-2 or TRBV6-3 and TRBJ1-1; the D gene is possibly TRBD1 (6 bases). This CDR3 comprises 16 residues. Germline CDR1 and CDR2: MNHEY and SVGEGT. The ends were cut back, 2 bases at V and 1 base at J, with 14 bases in the middle. The chain's CDR3 is CASSYGRTAPNTEAFF. In DNA form, the CDR3 reads TGTGCCAGCAGTTACGGAAGGACAGCCCCGAACACTGAAGCTTTCTTT.

The rearrangement uses TRBV24-1 and TRBJ2-2; TRBD2 might be the D (5 bases). Trimming shortened V by 9 bases and J by 6 bases, and 7 bases separated the two germline ends. The CDR3 totals 11 residues. Germline V gene data show CDR1 as KGHDR and CDR2 as SFDVKD. As DNA, the CDR3 is TGTGCCACCGAGGAGGCCGGGGAGCTGTTTTTT. This codes for CATEEAGELFF.

The rearrangement links TRBV5-4 to TRBJ2-7; 8 bases map to TRBD2. The trim removed 4 bases at V and 2 bases at J, leaving 5 bases unmatched. CDR3 length: 14 residues. Germline V CDR1 and CDR2: SGHNT, YYREEE (reference sequence). As DNA, the CDR3 is TGTGCCAGCAGCGCTGGGCGGGGGGCCTACGAGCAGTACTTC. Protein sequence: CASSAGRGAYEQYF.

This clonotype appeared a single time. A junction boundary mismatches the germline segment, possibly from a read error. The J gene is TRBJ1-1, the V gene TRBV5-6; 7 positions agree with TRBD1. This CDR3 has 14 amino acids. CDR1 and CDR2 (germline): SGHDT, YYEEEE. The CDR3 loop reads CARSWGQTNTEAFF. The CDR3 DNA reads TGTGCCAGAAGCTGGGGACAGACGAACACTGAAGCTTTCTTT.

The rearrangement joins TRBV27 to TRBJ2-1; 7 positions agree with TRBD1. The J segment lost 2 bases and the V segment lost 6 bases, leaving 13 bases of the junction unmatched. Germline V gene sequence: CDR1 MNHEY, CDR2 SMNVEV (reference sequence). The CDR3 covers 17 residues. CDR3 DNA sequence: TGTGCCAGCAGGGGGGACAGAGCGTTGAGAGCCTACAATGAGCAGTTCTTC. Translating gives CASRGDRALRAYNEQFF.

V gene TRBV28 combines with J gene TRBJ2-3, with 7 positions matching TRBD1. V lost 6 bases to trimming and J lost 5 bases; unmatched junction nucleotides: 8. This CDR3 region has 14 residues. CDR1 and CDR2 from the germline V gene are MDHEN and SYDVKM. The CDR3 DNA reads as TGTGCCAGCAGGACAGACAGGGTTTTAGATACGCAGTATTTT. It codes for CASRTDRVLDTQYF. The entire variable domain, with the rest obtained from reference TRBV28 and TRBJ2-3, is as follows: DVKVTQSSRYLVKRTGEKVFLECVQDMDHENMFWYRQDPGLGLRLIYFSYDVKMKEKGDIPEGYSVSREKKERFSLILESASTNQTSMYLCASRTDRVLDTQYFGPGTRLTVL.

The chain carries TRBV10-3 and TRBJ2-7, with TRBD1 identical over 12 bases. With V trimmed by 6 bases and J by 9 bases, 15 bases remained unmatched. This CDR3 has 16 amino acids. CDR1 is ENHRY, CDR2 SYGVKD, per germline. CDR3 nucleotides: TGTGCCATCAGAACGGGAGGGGACAGGGGGCGCCACGTGCAGTACTTC. Protein: CAIRTGGDRGRHVQYF.

The gene calls are TRBV28 and TRBJ2-5; D perhaps matches TRBD1 (5 bases). CDR3 length: 17 amino acids. Trimming removed 4 bases at V and 4 bases at J, with 22 bases between. Per germline, CDR1 MDHEN and CDR2 SYDVKM. CDR3 amino acids: CASSSGQLRTRGETQYF. The CDR3 DNA reads TGTGCCAGCAGTTCAGGACAACTCAGAACCAGAGGAGAGACCCAGTACTTC.

The chain carries TRBV7-6 and TRBJ1-2, with TRBD1 matching over 7 bases. The CDR3 runs 16 residues. CDR1 and CDR2 from the germline V gene are SGHVS and FNYEAQ. V shed 2 bases and J 3 bases; nucleotides not matched to a gene: 9. CDR3 DNA sequence: TGTGCCAGCAGCTTATTAGTAGGGGGCGCGGACTATGGCTACACCTTC. Translated: CASSLLVGGADYGYTF.

The V call is TRBV23-1, the J call TRBJ2-7; D unresolved. TRBV23-1 is noted as an ORF with a role that remains uncertain. Trimming shortened V by 7 bases and J by 4 bases, and 8 bases separated the two germline ends. The CDR3 has 11 amino acids. CDR3 in DNA: TGCGCCAGCATCACGGAGTACGAGCAGTACGTC. Encoded protein: CASITEYEQYV.

Many counts were recorded for this clonotype. The V and J genes are TRBV7-2 and TRBJ1-3; D is undetermined. V was clipped by 1 base and J by 4 bases, with 11 bases between them. Germline loops: CDR1 SGHTA, CDR2 FQGNSA. The CDR3 length is 15 residues. CDR3 protein: CASSLGWTVGNTIYF. The DNA for the CDR3 is TGTGCCAGCAGCTTAGGATGGACGGTGGGAAACACCATATATTTT.

This clonotype occurred a few times. The gene calls are TRBV6-5 and TRBJ1-1, with D maybe TRBD1 (5 bases). Germline V gives CDR1 MNHEY, CDR2 SVGAGI. Trimming cost V 0 bases and J 3 bases, with 11 bases left between them. CDR3 length equals 15 residues. The CDR3 DNA is TGTGCCAGCAGTTACTCGGGGGTCTCCGACACTGAAGCTTTCTTT. It specifies CASSYSGVSDTEAFF.

This clonotype turned up a few times. The J gene is TRBJ1-2, the V gene TRBV7-9, with 7 bases identical to TRBD1. The CDR3 is 17 amino acids. Germline assignment: CDR1 SEHNR and CDR2 FQNEAQ (reference sequence). The V gene end was trimmed by 5 bases and the J gene end by 2 bases; junction bases not matched to a gene: 14. This CDR3 reads CASSTRQGQSSNYGYTF. CDR3 in DNA: TGTGCCAGCAGCACTCGACAGGGCCAATCCTCCAACTATGGCTACACCTTC.

This clonotype was seen ten or more times. The V call is TRBV2, the J call TRBJ1-6; 9 bases are shared with TRBD1. The germline V gene encodes CDR1 SNHLY and CDR2 FYNNEI. V shed 8 bases and J 2 bases; nucleotides not matched to a gene: 4. The CDR3 covers 15 residues. Written as DNA, the CDR3 is TGTGCCAGCTCTCGGACAGGGGCCTATAATTCACCCCTCCACTTT. Residues: CASSRTGAYNSPLHF.

This clonotype was seen a few times. This chain connects TRBV7-6 to TRBJ2-5; TRBD1 matches 7 bases. Germline values: CDR1 SGHVS, CDR2 FNYEAQ. J lost 2 bases, V lost 11 bases, and 8 bases had no gene match. This CDR3 contains 13 residues. CDR3 loop: CAGSGTAQETQYF. The CDR3 nucleotides are TGTGCCGGGAGTGGGACAGCACAAGAGACCCAGTACTTC.

The rearrangement joins TRBV15 to TRBJ2-7; TRBD1 matches 8 bases. The CDR3 extends over 14 amino acids. Germline CDR1 and CDR2: LNHNV and YYDKDF (reference sequence). The J segment lost 6 bases and the V segment lost 0 bases, leaving 4 bases of the junction unmatched. CDR3 sequence (DNA): TGTGCCACCAGCAGAGAAACAGGGGGTGTCGAGCAGTACTTC. It translates to CATSRETGGVEQYF. The variable domain in full, completed from reference TRBV15 and TRBJ2-7, reads DAMVIQNPRYQVTQFGKPVTLSCSQTLNHNVMYWYQQKSSQAPKLLFHYYDKDFNNEADTPDNFQSRRPNTSFCFLDIRSPGLGDTAMYLCATSRETGGVEQYFGPGTRLTVT.

This clonotype was seen ten or more times. The chain uses TRBV4-1 and TRBJ1-5; D gene uncertain. Trimming shortened V by 1 base and J by 0 bases, and 16 bases separated the two germline ends. Germline CDR1 reads MGHRA; CDR2 reads YSYEKL. CDR3 length: 18 amino acids. CDR3 sequence reads: CASSQVWKTELSNQPQHF. The CDR3 DNA reads TGCGCCAGCAGCCAAGTATGGAAGACCGAACTTAGCAATCAGCCCCAGCATTTT.

This chain uses TRBV5-4 with TRBJ2-3, with 8 bases lining up with TRBD2. With V trimmed by 4 bases and J by 4 bases, 14 bases remained unmatched. Germline CDR1 SGHNT, CDR2 YYREEE (reference sequence). The CDR3 totals 17 residues. The CDR3 region has the DNA TGTGCCAGCAGCCCCGGCCCCTTAGCGGGGAACGCAGATACGCAGTATTTT. This encodes CASSPGPLAGNADTQYF.

In its sample, this clonotype was seen a few times. The gene calls are TRBV15 and TRBJ1-1; no clear D. The CDR3 has 14 residues. Trimming left V 0 bases short and J 0 bases short, with 5 bases between. From germline, CDR1 is LNHNV and CDR2 YYDKDF (reference sequence). CDR3 nucleotides: TGTGCCACCAGCAGAGAGGGCCTGAACACTGAAGCTTTCTTT. The encoded protein is CATSREGLNTEAFF.